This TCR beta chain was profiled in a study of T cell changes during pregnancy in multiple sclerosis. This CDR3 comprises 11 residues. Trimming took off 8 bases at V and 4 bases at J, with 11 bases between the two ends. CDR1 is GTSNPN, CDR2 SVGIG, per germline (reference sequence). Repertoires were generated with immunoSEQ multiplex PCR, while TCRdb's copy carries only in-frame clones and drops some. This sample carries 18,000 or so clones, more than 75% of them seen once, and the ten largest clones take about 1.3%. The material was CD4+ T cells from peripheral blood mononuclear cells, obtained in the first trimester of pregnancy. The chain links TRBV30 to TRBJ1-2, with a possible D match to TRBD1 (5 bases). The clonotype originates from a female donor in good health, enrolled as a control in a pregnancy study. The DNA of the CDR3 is TGTGCCGCTCAGGGTAGCTATGGCTACACCTTC. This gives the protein CAAQGSYGYTF. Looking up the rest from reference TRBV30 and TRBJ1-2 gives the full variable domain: SQTIHQWPATLVQPVGSPLSLECTVEGTSNPNLYWYRQAAGRGLQLLFYSVGIGQISSEVPQNLSASRPQDRQFILSSKKLLLSDSGFYLCAAQGSYGYTFGSGTRLTVV.